This T cell receptor beta chain stems from a study of somatic mutations in cytotoxic T cells in rheumatoid arthritis. As concerns this clone: Its antigen remains unknown.

V was clipped by 4 bases and J by 3 bases, with 16 bases between them. This CDR3 has 16 amino acids. Germline V gene sequence: CDR1 SGHDT, CDR2 YYEEEE. Study-wide points: Nobody knew which antigens the expanded CD8+ clones targeted. Rheumatoid arthritis patients and age-matched healthy controls showed no significant difference in CD8+ T-cell clonality.

Repertoires were generated with immunoSEQ multiplex PCR, while TCRdb's copy carries only in-frame clones and drops some. In the table there are about 26,000 clones, around 80% of which are singletons. This TCR came from a man over 45 in good health. The gene calls are TRBV5-6 and TRBJ2-2; D assignment may be TRBD1 or TRBD2 (6 bases each). Material for sequencing was CD8+ T cells sorted from blood. As DNA, the CDR3 is TGTGCCAGCAGCCCCCCCCGGGGGCCGTACACCGGGGAGCTGTTTTTT. This encodes CASSPPRGPYTGELFF.